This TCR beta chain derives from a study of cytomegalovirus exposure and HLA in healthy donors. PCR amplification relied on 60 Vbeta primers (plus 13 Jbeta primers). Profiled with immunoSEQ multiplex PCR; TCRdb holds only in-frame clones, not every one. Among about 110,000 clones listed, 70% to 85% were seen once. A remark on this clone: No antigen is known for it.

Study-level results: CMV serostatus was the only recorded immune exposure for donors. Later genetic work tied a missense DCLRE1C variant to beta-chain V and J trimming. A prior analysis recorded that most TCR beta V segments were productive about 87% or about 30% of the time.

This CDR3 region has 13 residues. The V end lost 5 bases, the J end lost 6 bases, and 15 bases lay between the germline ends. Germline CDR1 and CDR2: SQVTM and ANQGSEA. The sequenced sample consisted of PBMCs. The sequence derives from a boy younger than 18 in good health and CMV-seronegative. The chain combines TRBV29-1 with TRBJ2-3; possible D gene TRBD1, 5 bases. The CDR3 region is CSVSGRGSDTQYF. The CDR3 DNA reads TGCAGCGTTTCAGGGCGAGGTTCGGATACGCAGTATTTT.